This entry lists 9 T cell receptor beta chains sequenced from one sample in a study of shared clonotypes between healthy human individuals. Sequencing used immunoSEQ multiplex PCR; TCRdb keeps in-frame clones, though not all of them. The sample carries fewer than 200,000 clones, over 50% recorded once. Input material: memory CD4+ T cells sorted from blood. Sample subset: CD45RA-negative fraction. The receptors here all came from a man aged 30 to 45 in good health.

The rearrangement links TRBV18 to TRBJ1-3, with D hard to call. Germline V lookup: CDR1 KGHSH, CDR2 LQKENI. The CDR3 is 15 amino acids. Trimming cost V 6 bases and J 6 bases, with 18 bases left between them. CDR3 residues: CASSIPTSALNTIYF. CDR3 bases: TGTGCCAGCTCTATACCGACAAGCGCGCTAAACACCATATATTTT.

This chain joins TRBV7-3 and TRBJ2-5, with D tentatively TRBD1 (6 bases). V gave up 5 bases and J gave up 2 bases, with 9 bases separating them. CDR1 SGHTA and CDR2 FQGTGA come from the germline V gene. The CDR3 has 13 residues. CDR3 loop: CASSIGTQETQYF. Here the CDR3 DNA reads TGTGCCAGCAGCATTGGGACACAAGAGACCCAGTACTTC.

The chain links TRBV6-4 to TRBJ2-1; D unclear. The CDR3 contains 14 residues. The germline gives CDR1 MRHNA, CDR2 SNTAGT. V gave up 5 bases and J gave up 0 bases, with 8 bases separating them. The CDR3 bases are TGTGCCAGCAGTCTGGAGAGCTCCTACAATGAGCAGTTCTTC. Protein product: CASSLESSYNEQFF.

This clone has just one count. V is TRBV19 and J is TRBJ1-1; no firm D call. V was trimmed by 9 bases and J by 5 bases, leaving 16 bases between them. There are 13 residues in the CDR3. The germline CDR1 and CDR2 sequences are LNHDA and SQIVND (reference sequence). CDR3 loop: CASLRGRTTEAFF. CDR3 in DNA: TGTGCCAGCTTACGGGGTAGAACGACTGAAGCTTTCTTT.

V usage is TRBV5-3 and J usage is TRBJ1-1, with 7 positions matching TRBD1. TRBV5-3 falls under the ORF class, with uncertain function. The CDR3 contains 15 residues. V trimming: 8 bases; J trimming: 5 bases; junction bases outside the gene matches: 15. Written as DNA, the CDR3 is TGTGCCAGCAGCCTACCCACAGGGGTTCGGACTGAAGCTTTCTTT. Translated, it gives CASSLPTGVRTEAFF.

The chain is built from TRBV28 and TRBJ2-2, with 10 bases that match TRBD1. Germline V gene data show CDR1 as MDHEN and CDR2 as SYDVKM. CDR3 length equals 16 residues. V lost 4 bases and J lost 1; bases outside the gene matches: 3. CDR3 nucleotides: TGTGCCAGCAGTTCTTGGGACAGGGGGAACACCGGGGAGCTGTTTTTT. It specifies CASSSWDRGNTGELFF.

The V gene is TRBV11-2, the J gene TRBJ2-7, with a weak D call TRBD1 (5 bases). The germline gives CDR1 SGHAT, CDR2 FQNNGV. The CDR3 contains 14 residues. Deletions cut 1 base from V and 3 bases from J, with 10 bases between. In nucleotides, the CDR3 is TGTGCCAGCAGCTTAGGCGACAGCCGCTACGAGCAGTACTTC. This translates into CASSLGDSRYEQYF. Complete variable domain (other parts from reference TRBV11-2 and TRBJ2-7): EAGVAQSPRYKIIEKRQSVAFWCNPISGHATLYWYQQILGQGPKLLIQFQNNGVVDDSQLPKDRFSAERLKGVDSTLKIQPAKLEDSAVYLCASSLGDSRYEQYFGPGTRLTVT.

J is TRBJ2-6 and V is TRBV14, with 7 positions matching TRBD2. CDR3 length equals 16 residues. J was trimmed by 2 bases and V by 2 bases; bases with no gene match: 3. Germline CDR1 is SGHDN and CDR2 is FVKESK. This CDR3 is CASSQYAGAGANVLTF. CDR3 sequence (DNA): TGTGCCAGCAGCCAATATGCGGGAGCTGGGGCCAACGTCCTGACTTTC.

This chain joins TRBV18 and TRBJ2-3, with D maybe TRBD1 (6 bases). Trimming pared 0 bases from V and 3 bases from J, leaving 16 bases between. The CDR3 runs 17 residues. Germline lookup yields CDR1 KGHSH and CDR2 LQKENI. The CDR3 loop reads CASSPPVRGIGTDTQYF. CDR3 bases: TGTGCCAGCTCACCACCGGTAAGGGGGATCGGGACAGATACGCAGTATTTT.